The 13 T cell receptor beta chains below come from one sample, sequenced in a study of blood T cell repertoires in COVID-19. Generated by immunoSEQ multiplex PCR, the TCRdb table keeps only in-frame clones and is missing some. The sample contains fewer than 500,000 clones, roughly 85% of which appear only once. Sample: peripheral blood. The origin of the receptors is a woman aged 25 to 39 with active or convalescent COVID-19.

The rearrangement links TRBV2 to TRBJ1-6; D remains unclear. This CDR3 is built from 15 residues. Germline V CDR1 and CDR2: SNHLY, FYNNEI. V was shortened by 6 bases and J by 5 bases, with 14 bases between the two germline ends. CDR3 residues: CASRGSGLDNSPLHF. The CDR3 region has the DNA TGTGCCAGCAGGGGTAGTGGGCTCGATAATTCACCCCTCCACTTT. Drawing the rest from reference TRBV2 and TRBJ1-6, the complete variable domain is EPEVTQTPSHQVTQMGQEVILRCVPISNHLYFYWYRQILGQKVEFLVSFYNNEISEKSEIFDDQFSVERPDGSNFTLKIRSTKLEDSAMYFCASRGSGLDNSPLHFGNGTRLTVT.

The chain carries TRBV19 and TRBJ1-2; perhaps TRBD1 as D (5 bases). V shed 3 bases and J shed 2 bases, with 13 bases lying between them. This CDR3 region has 15 residues. Germline loops: CDR1 LNHDA, CDR2 SQIVND (reference sequence). The CDR3 is CASSMGRGLNYGYTF. CDR3 in DNA: TGTGCCAGTAGTATGGGACGGGGACTGAACTATGGCTACACCTTC.

The chain employs TRBV7-5 and TRBJ2-1; the table gives TRBD2 as D, unverified against the DNA. TRBV7-5 is reported as a pseudogene. The CDR3 extends over 21 amino acids. In nucleotides, the CDR3 is TGTGTCAGAAGCTTATTAGAAATAGCGGGACTAGCGGGAGGGCCCTACAATGAGCAGTTCTTC. Translating gives CVRSLLEIAGLAGGPYNEQFF.

This clone was found once. The rearrangement links TRBV7-9 to TRBJ1-1; 9 bases fit TRBD1. The CDR3 length is 15 residues. V lost 3 bases, J lost 7 bases, and 9 bases stayed unmatched. CDR1 and CDR2 from the germline V gene are SEHNR and FQNEAQ (reference sequence). CDR3 DNA sequence: TGTGCCAGCAGCTTGGTGGGACAGGGAATAAATGAAGCTTTCTTT. It encodes CASSLVGQGINEAFF.

V usage is TRBV6-4 and J usage is TRBJ1-1; D call uncertain. The CDR3 extends over 14 amino acids. Trimming stripped 3 bases from V and 1 base from J, with 9 bases between. Germline V gene lookup returns CDR1 MRHNA and CDR2 SNTAGT. Here the CDR3 reads CASSEQVTNTEAFF. The DNA for the CDR3 is TGTGCCAGCAGTGAGCAGGTGACGAACACTGAAGCTTTCTTT.

The J gene is TRBJ2-3, the V gene TRBV5-6; tentatively, D is TRBD1 (5 bases). The CDR3 extends over 18 amino acids. Trimming took off 4 bases at V and 1 base at J, with 22 bases between the two ends. Germline V CDR1 and CDR2: SGHDT, YYEEEE. The CDR3: CASSPISGLWRGTDTQYF. CDR3 sequence (DNA): TGTGCCAGCAGCCCCATCTCAGGGCTATGGAGAGGCACAGATACGCAGTATTTT.

The table lists this clone with a few counts. The rearrangement uses TRBV10-3 and TRBJ1-4; D unclear. The V end lost 6 bases, the J end lost 3 bases, and 11 bases lay between the germline ends. The CDR3 has 14 residues. Germline assignment: CDR1 ENHRY and CDR2 SYGVKD. In nucleotides, the CDR3 is TGTGCCATCAGCACCGGGATTCCTAATGAAAAACTGTTTTTT. Amino acid sequence: CAISTGIPNEKLFF.

This rearrangement joins TRBV5-4 to TRBJ2-1; 7 positions match TRBD2. V dropped 0 bases and J dropped 4; count of bases not matched to a gene: 10. Germline V gives CDR1 SGHNT, CDR2 YYREEE (reference sequence). CDR3 size: 17 residues. In DNA, the CDR3 is TGTGCCAGCAGCTTGGATCTAGCGGCGGGAGTGTACAATGAGCAGTTCTTC. This encodes CASSLDLAAGVYNEQFF.

V and J are TRBV5-5 and TRBJ2-7, with D unresolved. CDR3 length: 12 residues. V lost 2 bases and J lost 4, with 7 bases in between. The germline V gene encodes CDR1 SGHKS and CDR2 YYEKEE (reference sequence). The CDR3 is CASSFYTYEQYF. The CDR3 DNA follows: TGTGCCAGCAGCTTCTATACTTACGAGCAGTACTTC.

This chain connects TRBV30 to TRBJ2-2, with D hard to call. Germline lookup yields CDR1 GTSNPN and CDR2 SVGIG (reference sequence). The V end lost 0 bases, the J end lost 8 bases, and 10 bases lay between the germline ends. This CDR3 has 13 amino acids. The DNA for the CDR3 is TGTGCCTGGAGTGTAGGAGATTGGGGGGAGCTGTTTTTT. This encodes CAWSVGDWGELFF.

V usage is TRBV3-1 (or the pseudogene TRBV3-2) and J usage is TRBJ1-1; a weak D match, TRBD1 (6 bases). This CDR3 contains 13 residues. V lost 2 bases and J 4 bases, leaving 8 bases between the germline ends. Germline-derived CDR1 and CDR2 are LGHDT and YNNKEL (reference sequence). The CDR3 nucleotides read TGTGCCAGCAGCCAACAGGGGTTCACTGAAGCTTTCTTT. This codes for CASSQQGFTEAFF.

This chain uses TRBV7-9 with TRBJ2-7, with D possibly matching TRBD1 (5 bases). CDR3 size: 15 residues. V was shortened by 5 bases and J by 0 bases, with 14 bases between the two germline ends. Germline V gene sequence: CDR1 SEHNR, CDR2 FQNEAQ (reference sequence). The DNA for the CDR3 is TGTGCCAGCAGCCGGAGTACAGGTTCCTCCTACGAGCAGTACTTC. As protein: CASSRSTGSSYEQYF.

V usage is TRBV5-4 and J usage is TRBJ1-2; 11 positions match TRBD1. The CDR3 length is 16 residues. Germline trimming cut 0 bases from V and 8 bases from J; bases unmatched to any gene: 9. Germline V gene lookup returns CDR1 SGHNT and CDR2 YYREEE (reference sequence). In DNA form, the CDR3 reads TGTGCCAGCAGCTTGGACTCGGACAGGGGGCGACGAGGCTACACCTTC. Its protein product is CASSLDSDRGRRGYTF.